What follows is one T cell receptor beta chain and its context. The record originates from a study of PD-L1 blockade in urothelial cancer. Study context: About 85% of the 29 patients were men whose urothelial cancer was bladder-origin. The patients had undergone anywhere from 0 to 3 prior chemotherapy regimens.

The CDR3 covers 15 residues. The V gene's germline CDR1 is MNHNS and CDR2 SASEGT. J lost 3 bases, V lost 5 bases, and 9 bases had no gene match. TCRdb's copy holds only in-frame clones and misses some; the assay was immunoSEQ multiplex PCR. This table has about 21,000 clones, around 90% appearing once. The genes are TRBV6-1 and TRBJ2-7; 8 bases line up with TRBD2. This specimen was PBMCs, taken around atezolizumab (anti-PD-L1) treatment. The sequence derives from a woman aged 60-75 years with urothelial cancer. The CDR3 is CASSPRRAGGYEQYF. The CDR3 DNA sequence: TGTGCCAGCAGTCCGAGGCGGGCGGGGGGCTACGAGCAGTACTTC.